The rows below give T cell receptor beta chains drawn from one sample of a study of shared clonotypes between healthy human individuals. Clones were read by immunoSEQ multiplex PCR, and TCRdb kept only the in-frame ones, dropping some. The sample consists of more than 850,000 clones, around three quarters of them appearing once. Sequenced input: memory CD4+ T cells from PBMCs. Receptors originate from a young man in good health. Some clones in this sample may be carry-over from other donors' samples. Each CDR3 is given with its conserved first and last residue.

V | length | CDR3
TRBV5-1 | 11 | CASRQGNEAFF
TRBV2 | 14 | CASGQTGADQPQHF
TRBV2 | 15 | CASSERQGGYNEQFF
TRBV2 | 12 | CASRGQPAGYTF
TRBV28 | 12 | CASASSRETQYF
TRBV9 | 14 | CASSVNSGNQPQHF
TRBV5-1 | 13 | CASSPDSSYEQYF
TRBV10-1 | 12 | CASPSPLSEAFF
TRBV25-1 | 13 | CASRLNDPTEAFF
TRBV5-1 | 15 | CASSLQGAGTGELFF
TRBV7-3 | 14 | CASQKSAGGTEAFF